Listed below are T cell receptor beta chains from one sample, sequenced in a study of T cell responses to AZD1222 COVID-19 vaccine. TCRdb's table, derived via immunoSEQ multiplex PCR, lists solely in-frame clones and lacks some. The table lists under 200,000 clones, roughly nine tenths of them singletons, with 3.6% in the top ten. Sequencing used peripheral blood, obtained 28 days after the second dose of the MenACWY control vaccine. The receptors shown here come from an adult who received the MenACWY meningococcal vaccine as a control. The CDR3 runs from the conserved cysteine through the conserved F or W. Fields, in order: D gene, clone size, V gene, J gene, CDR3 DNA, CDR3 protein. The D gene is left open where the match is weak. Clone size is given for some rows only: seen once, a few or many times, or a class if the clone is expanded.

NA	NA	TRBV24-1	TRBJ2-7	TGTGCCACCAGTGATTTGCCGGCCAGATCGACCTACGAGCAGTACTTC	CATSDLPARSTYEQYF
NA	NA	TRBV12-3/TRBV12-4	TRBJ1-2	TGTGCCAGCAGTTTACCATCTGGCTACACCTTC	CASSLPSGYTF
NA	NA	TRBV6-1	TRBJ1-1	TGTGCCAGCAGTGAAGCTTGGGGCTCGGAGGCTTTCTTT	CASSEAWGSEAFF
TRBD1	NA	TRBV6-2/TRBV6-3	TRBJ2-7	TGTGCCAGCAGTCCGGGGACAGCCTTCTCATACGAGCAGTACTTC	CASSPGTAFSYEQYF
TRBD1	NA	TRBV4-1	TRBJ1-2	TGCGCCAGCAGCCAAGATGGAGCGGGACAGGGGGCTGGCTATGGCTACACCTTC	CASSQDGAGQGAGYGYTF
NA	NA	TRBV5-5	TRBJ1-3	TGTGCCAGCAGCTTGTCGGCAGGTTTTGATGGGAACACCATATATTTT	CASSLSAGFDGNTIYF
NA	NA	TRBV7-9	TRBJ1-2	TGTGCCAGCAGCTTAGCGGGCAGCCAACACCTAGCCTATGGCTACACCTTC	CASSLAGSQHLAYGYTF
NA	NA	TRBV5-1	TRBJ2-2	TGCGCCAGCTTCTTTTCCACGGCGGACACCGGGGAGCTGTTTTTT	CASFFSTADTGELFF
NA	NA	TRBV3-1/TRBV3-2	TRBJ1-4	TGTGCCAGCAGCCAAGCGGGGGCGAAGAAACTGTTTTTT	CASSQAGAKKLFF
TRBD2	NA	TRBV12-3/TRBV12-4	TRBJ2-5	TGTGCCAGCAAGATTAGCGGGATTGAGACCCAGTACTTC	CASKISGIETQYF
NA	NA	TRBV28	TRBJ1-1	TGTGCCAGCAGTTCATATTCCTACAGGGTGATGAACACTGAAGCTTTCTTT	CASSSYSYRVMNTEAFF
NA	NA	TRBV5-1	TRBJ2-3	TGCGCCAGCAGCTTGAATGGACAGCCCACAGATACGCAGTATTTT	CASSLNGQPTDTQYF
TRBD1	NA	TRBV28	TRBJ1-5	TGTGCCAGCAGTGCCGGGACAGGGGGATCTGTTAGCAATCAGCCCCAGCATTTT	CASSAGTGGSVSNQPQHF
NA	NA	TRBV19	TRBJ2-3	TGTGCCAGTAGTATAGCGGGCCGACAGTTAGATACGCAGTATTTT	CASSIAGRQLDTQYF
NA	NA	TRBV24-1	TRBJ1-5	TGTGCCACCAGTGAATCGACAGGTTATAGCAATCAGCCCCAGCATTTT	CATSESTGYSNQPQHF
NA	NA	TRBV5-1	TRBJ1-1	TGCGCCAGCAGCTTGGGGGTTAGGACAGCGAACACTGAAGCTTTCTTT	CASSLGVRTANTEAFF
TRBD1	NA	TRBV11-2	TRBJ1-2	TGTGCCAGCAGCTTACCAGGGGGCGGGGGCTATGGCTACACCTTC	CASSLPGGGGYGYTF
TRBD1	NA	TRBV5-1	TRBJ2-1	TGCGCCAGCACCGACAGGGGGGAGTACAATGAGCAGTTCTTC	CASTDRGEYNEQFF
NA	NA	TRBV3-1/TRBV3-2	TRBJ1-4	TGTGCCAGCAGCCAAAGGGGATCTGCAACTAATGAAAAACTGTTTTTT	CASSQRGSATNEKLFF
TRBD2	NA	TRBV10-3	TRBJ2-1	TGTGCCATCAGTGAGTCGCCGGCTAGCGGGACCGGGAATGAGCAGTTCTTC	CAISESPASGTGNEQFF
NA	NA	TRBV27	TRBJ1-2	TGTGCCAGCAGTAAGGAGATTAACTATGGCTACACCTTC	CASSKEINYGYTF
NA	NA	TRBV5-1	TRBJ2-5	TGCGCCAGCAGCGTGCAAGAGACCCAGTACTTC	CASSVQETQYF
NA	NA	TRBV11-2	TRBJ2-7	TGTGCCAGCAGGATTAGGTCTGACTACGAGCAGTACTTC	CASRIRSDYEQYF
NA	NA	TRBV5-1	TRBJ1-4	TGCGCCAGCAGCTTGAGAGCTGGGACTAATGAAAAACTGTTTTTT	CASSLRAGTNEKLFF
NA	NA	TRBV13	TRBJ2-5	TGTGCCAGCAAGGGGGGGCAAGAGACCCAGTACTTC	CASKGGQETQYF
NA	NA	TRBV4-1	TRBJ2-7	TGCGCCAGCAGCCAAGATGAAGGGCTGAGCGAGCAGTACTTC	CASSQDEGLSEQYF
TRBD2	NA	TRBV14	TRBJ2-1	TGTGCCAGCAGCCAAGAACTAGCGGGAGGCTCTGAGCAGTTCTTC	CASSQELAGGSEQFF
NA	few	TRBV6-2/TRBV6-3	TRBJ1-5	TGTGCCAGCAGTAAGCAGGGTCAGCCCCAGCATTTT	CASSKQGQPQHF
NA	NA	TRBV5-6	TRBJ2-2	TGTGCCAGCAGCCCCGCCAGCCTCTTGAACACCGGGGAGCTGTTTTTT	CASSPASLLNTGELFF
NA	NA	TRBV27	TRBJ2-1	TGTGCCAGCAGTCCGGACTGGGCCTTGGGTGAGCAGTTCTTC	CASSPDWALGEQFF
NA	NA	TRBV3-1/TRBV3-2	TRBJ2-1	TGTGCCAGCAGCCCCTTGGGGAGGGGGGAGGAGCAGTTCTTC	CASSPLGRGEEQFF
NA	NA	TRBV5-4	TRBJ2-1	TGTGCCAGCAGCTTAGGGTTCTCCTACAATGAGCAGTTCTTC	CASSLGFSYNEQFF
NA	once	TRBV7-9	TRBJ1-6	TGTGCCAGCACCGTGGGGAGCTCCTATAATTCACCCCTCCACTTT	CASTVGSSYNSPLHF
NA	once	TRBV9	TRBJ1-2	TGTGCCAGCAGCGTGGATTCGGGGTTTGGCTACACCTTC	CASSVDSGFGYTF
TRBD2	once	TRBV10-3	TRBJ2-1	TGTGCCATCAGTGAAGGGACTAGCGGGAGAGACGAGCAGTTCTTC	CAISEGTSGRDEQFF
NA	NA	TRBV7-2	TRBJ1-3	TGTGCCAGCAGCCGATCTCCCGGAAACACCATATATTTT	CASSRSPGNTIYF
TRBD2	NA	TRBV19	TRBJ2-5	TGTGCCAGTAGTACCTCACTAGCGGGAGTTAGGGAGACCCAGTACTTC	CASSTSLAGVRETQYF
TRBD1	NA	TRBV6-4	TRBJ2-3	TGTGCCAGCAGTGACTTAGGACAGGGGGCAGATACGCAGTATTTT	CASSDLGQGADTQYF
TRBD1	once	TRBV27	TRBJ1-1	TGTGCCAGCAGTTCAGGGACAGGTAAACCCCTTGGTACTGAAGCTTTCTTT	CASSSGTGKPLGTEAFF
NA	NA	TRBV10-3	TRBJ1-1	TGTGCCATCAGAGAGAACACTGAAGCTTTCTTT	CAIRENTEAFF
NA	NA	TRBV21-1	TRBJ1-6	TGTGCCAGCAGCAAAGTTTCACCCCTCCACTTT	CASSKVSPLHF
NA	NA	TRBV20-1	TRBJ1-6	TGCAGTGCTAGTAGGCAGGGGATGAATAATTCACCCCTCCACTTT	CSASRQGMNNSPLHF
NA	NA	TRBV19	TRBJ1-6	TGTGCCAGTAGTGCCGTGCCGGGACACCCGTTCTCCTATAATTCACCCCTCCACTTT	CASSAVPGHPFSYNSPLHF
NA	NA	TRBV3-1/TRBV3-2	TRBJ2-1	TGTGCCAGCAGCCAAGGCTACTATTCCTACAATGAGCAGTTCTTC	CASSQGYYSYNEQFF
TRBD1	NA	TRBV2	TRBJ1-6	TGTGCCAGCAACCCGACAGGGAGTAATTCACCCCTCCACTTT	CASNPTGSNSPLHF
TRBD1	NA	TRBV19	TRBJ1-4	TGTGCCAGCCGCCGGACAGGGGGCCATGAAAAACTGTTTTTT	CASRRTGGHEKLFF
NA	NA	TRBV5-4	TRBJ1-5	TGTGCCAGCAGCCCCAGACAGGATGGTCAGCCCCAGCATTTT	CASSPRQDGQPQHF